This TCR beta chain was retrieved from a study of shared clonotypes between healthy human individuals (dated by TCRdb to 2018 to 2021). Regarding the study in general: The cohort included three men and a couple of women between 18 and 49 years of age. The study deeply sequenced blood TCR repertoires of five healthy adults to estimate repertoire size and the extent of clonotype sharing between individuals. For each donor, three plates each were used for CD4 naive and CD4 memory, two plates were used for CD8 naive, and one plate was used for CD8 memory. To increase sequencing depth and limit assay-specific biases, different laboratories used diverse techniques to prepare libraries and sequence TCR repertoires. Per donor, leukapheresis produced somewhere between about 0.85 and 9.5 billion PBMCs.

The donors were healthy, HIV-negative adults with no recently reported acute infections or vaccinations. Only Caucasian adults living in Nashville, Tennessee, USA were represented among the donors. CD4+ T cells were enriched through magnetic negative selection, after which naive cells were positively selected on CD45RA and the remaining negative fraction served as the memory subset. Blood was collected by leukapheresis, and PBMCs were isolated by Ficoll-Histopaque density gradient centrifugation and then cryopreserved in liquid nitrogen vapor phase. Analytical flow cytometry was used to check the purity and quantity of each magnetically sorted T cell population. Genomic DNA was isolated from every sorted fraction and measured by UV absorbance on a Nanodrop 2000c. Broad study findings and their caveats: Sampling was restricted to blood, and TCR repertoires in tissues likely differ from the TCR repertoires found in blood. The genetic and exposure-history diversity represented was limited by the small number of donors. Roughly 5.2% of naive CD4, roughly 3.5% of naive CD8, 2.3% of memory CD4, and approximately 0.4% of memory CD8 clonotypes were shared across a few donors. Clonotypes shared by all four sorted-subset donors showed higher generation probabilities than non-shared clonotypes. Larger estimated clonotype richness was generally found for naive subsets than for memory subsets. Incomplete sequencing was indicated by rarefaction of sorted-subset datasets, despite the large sequencing depth. Based on pairwise subsampling, the degree of clonotype sharing among donors was expected to be affected by sequencing depth.

As encoded in the germline V gene, CDR1 is MDHEN while CDR2 is SYDVKM. Counted from cysteine to phenylalanine, this CDR3 has 15 amino acids. The only DNA kept is the CDR3, 45 bases in frame from the first base. Trimming leaves V shorter by 5 bases and J shorter by 1 base, with the junction holding 7 bases beyond the gene matches. With regard to this clone: This clone's antigen is unknown. Base qualities are not recorded, but no much larger clone differs from it by a single base.

Using the deep immunoSEQ assay, TCR CDR3 regions were amplified from genomic DNA by multiplex PCR. Extracted genomic DNA from each cell subset was spread evenly across all wells of several immunoSEQ 96-well plates, with each plate serving as a replicate. For sorted subsets, each replicate PCR was loaded with around 220 ng genomic DNA, equivalent to 30,000 or so T cell genomes. The purified libraries were quantified using a Qubit 3.0 fluorometer, sized with a Bioanalyzer 2100, and then quantified again using the KAPA Library Quantification kit. A separate single-read 150-cycle Illumina NextSeq 550 flow cell was used to sequence each immunoSEQ 96-well plate. As for the authors' bioinformatics: Because the immunoSEQ output held only junctional sequences and lacked quality scores, the filtering could not match the filtering applied to full-length reads. To assign V/J genes and CDR3, sequences were annotated using PyIR, a Python wrapper for IgBLAST v1.9, with IMGT germline references. Reads were removed for weak V/J assignments (E-value above 1e-6), missing CDR3, stop codons, out-of-frame junctions, or ambiguous translated residues. V3J clonotypes were defined as sequences sharing an identical inferred V gene, J gene, and CDR3 amino acid sequence. Percentage overlap between repertoires was calculated by dividing the number of shared unique clonotypes by the size of the smaller repertoire. Repertoire richness was assessed with RTK rarefaction, the Chao1 estimator, and Recon v2.1 estimates of unobserved clonotypes. OLGA was used to compute generation probabilities for all TCRbeta clonotypes that the gDNA method yielded from a handful of donors. TCRdb re-hosts the immuneACCESS table, in-frame sequences only. Its copies lack some clones; in the studies checked, an unresolved V gene accounts for under half of them, and the cause for the rest is not known. The V and J calls and the clone size are those of that table, but D and trimming were determined from the DNA. For this sample the table gives some 790,000 clones, of which just under 75% were detected only once. The leading ten clones occupy about 1.8% of the sample.

This sequence was found in a woman aged 25-40 years in good health. The sequencing sample was made of memory CD4+ T cells sorted from blood. The intended sense of this specimen's cell subset or site label: CD45RA-negative fraction. The chain employs TRBV28 and TRBJ1-1; TRBD1 matches 7 bases in the middle. The CDR3 loop reads CASSPPGGGNTEAFF. The DNA is as follows: TGTGCCAGCAGTCCACCAGGGGGGGGGAACACTGAAGCTTTCTTT. The entire variable domain, with the stretches around the CDR3 drawn from the reference TRBV28 and TRBJ1-1 proteins, is DVKVTQSSRYLVKRTGEKVFLECVQDMDHENMFWYRQDPGLGLRLIYFSYDVKMKEKGDIPEGYSVSREKKERFSLILESASTNQTSMYLCASSPPGGGNTEAFFGQGTRLTVV.